Sequencing of this TCR beta chain was carried out in a study of cytomegalovirus exposure and HLA in healthy donors. Study details: Unique TCR beta sequences numbering some 120 million came from 190 million or so T cells in an earlier analysis.

This clone was counted between two and nine times. With 60 Vbeta and 13 Jbeta primers, the PCR was carried out. Using immunoSEQ multiplex PCR, the repertoire was profiled, and TCRdb retains in-frame clones only, with some absent. The repertoire consists of 100,000 to 150,000 clones, with 80% occurring once and the leading ten covering under 3.5%. The sequence came from a male donor in good health and CMV-seronegative. The sample was PBMCs.

CDR3: CASSLRTSGINDGELFF. The CDR3 nucleotides are TGTGCCAGCAGTTTACGGACTAGCGGGATCAACGACGGGGAGCTGTTTTTT. The chain combines TRBV27 with TRBJ2-2; 12 positions match TRBD2. The junction had 8 bases not matched to a gene; V was cut back by 2 bases and J by 7 bases. The CDR3 is made up of 17 amino acids. Germline-derived CDR1 and CDR2 are MNHEY and SMNVEV (reference sequence).